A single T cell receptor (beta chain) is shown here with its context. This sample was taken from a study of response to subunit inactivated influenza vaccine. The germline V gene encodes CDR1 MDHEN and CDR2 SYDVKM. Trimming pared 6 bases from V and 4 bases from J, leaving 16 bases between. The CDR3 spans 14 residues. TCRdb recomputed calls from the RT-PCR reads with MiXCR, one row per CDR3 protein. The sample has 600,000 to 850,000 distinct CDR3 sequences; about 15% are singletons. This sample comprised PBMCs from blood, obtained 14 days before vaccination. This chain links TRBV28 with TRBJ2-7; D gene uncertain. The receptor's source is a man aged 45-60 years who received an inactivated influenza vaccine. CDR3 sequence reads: CASRPYPDGYEQYF. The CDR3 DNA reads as TGTGCCAGCAGACCTTACCCGGACGGGTACGAGCAGTACTTC.